This T cell receptor beta chain was recovered during a study of blood T cells in healthy people across ages. Points from the study as a whole: Measured against age, TCR beta diversity per million T cells decreased in a roughly linear manner.

Alongside a J-beta primer mix, a sample-barcoded 5' primer served in a second PCR lasting about 6 to 12 cycles. A single record per CDR3 protein comes from TCRdb applying MiXCR to the 5' RACE reads. The data hold hundreds of thousands of distinct CDR3 sequences, with roughly three fifths observed a single time. Concerning this clonotype itself: What it recognizes is unknown.

Trimming cost V 7 bases and J 0 bases, with 9 bases left between them. CDR3 length: 12 amino acids. Germline CDR1 is SQVTM and CDR2 is ANQGSEA. This clonotype was obtained from a man aged 35 to 55 in good health. The sample was blood. The rearrangement links TRBV29-1 to TRBJ1-2, with D hard to call. CDR3 loop: CSEQVANYGYTF. Written as DNA, the CDR3 is TGCAGCGAGCAGGTAGCTAACTATGGCTACACCTTC.